The 21 T cell receptor beta chains in this list originate from one sample, sequenced in a study of blood T cell repertoires in COVID-19. Sequencing used immunoSEQ multiplex PCR; TCRdb keeps in-frame clones, though not all of them. Of roughly 250,000 clones in the sample, more than 75% were seen once. Sequencing input: PBMCs or T cells enriched from blood (not recorded which). These receptor sequences come from a woman aged 50 to 65 who had recovered from COVID-19.

The chain has TRBV12-3 or TRBV12-4 and TRBJ2-1, with a weak D call TRBD2 (5 bases). The CDR3 has 13 residues. The V end lost 5 bases, the J end lost 0 bases, and 5 bases lay between the germline ends. CDR3 nucleotides: TGTGCCAGCAGTGAGGGCTCCTACAATGAGCAGTTCTTC. The encoded protein is CASSEGSYNEQFF.

This chain uses TRBV11-2 with TRBJ1-5; 8 bases align to TRBD1. V shed 5 bases, J shed 7 bases, and the junction held 4 bases outside the gene matches. The V gene's germline CDR1 is SGHAT and CDR2 FQNNGV. The CDR3 contains 13 residues. Here the CDR3 reads CASSPDRVQPQHF. CDR3 in DNA: TGTGCCAGCAGCCCGGACAGGGTCCAGCCCCAGCATTTT.

The J gene is TRBJ2-3, the V gene TRBV29-1; D unclear. The CDR3 contains 10 residues. V was cut by 6 bases and J by 5 bases, with 6 bases left in between. Per the germline V gene, CDR1 is SQVTM and CDR2 is ANQGSEA. CDR3 nucleotides: TGCAGCGTAAGAGTAGATACGCAGTATTTT. Protein product: CSVRVDTQYF.

The chain joins TRBV7-2 to TRBJ1-5; tentatively, D is TRBD1 (6 bases). The ends were cut back, 7 bases at V and 6 bases at J, with 16 bases in the middle. The CDR3 is 14 amino acids. The germline V gene encodes CDR1 SGHTA and CDR2 FQGNSA. In DNA form, the CDR3 reads TGTGCCAGCAACACACAGGGATCGGGTCAGCCCCAGCATTTT. Amino acid sequence: CASNTQGSGQPQHF.

The chain carries TRBV4-1 and TRBJ2-2; 8 nucleotides agree with TRBD2. Germline CDR1 is MGHRA and CDR2 is YSYEKL. J was trimmed by 6 bases and V by 4 bases; bases with no gene match: 1. The CDR3 totals 13 residues. The CDR3 loop is CASSRTSPGELFF. The CDR3, as DNA: TGCGCCAGCAGCCGGACTAGCCCCGGGGAGCTGTTTTTT.

The gene calls are TRBV5-6 and TRBJ2-7, with 8 bases identical to TRBD1. CDR1 SGHDT and CDR2 YYEEEE come from the germline V gene. CDR3 size: 14 residues. J lost 7 bases, V lost 1 base, and 7 bases had no gene match. The CDR3 is CASSLWQGAGEQYF. The DNA for the CDR3 is TGTGCCAGCAGCTTGTGGCAGGGGGCAGGGGAGCAGTACTTC.

The rearrangement joins TRBV27 to TRBJ2-7; no clear D gene. Germline lookup yields CDR1 MNHEY and CDR2 SMNVEV (reference sequence). This CDR3 region has 13 residues. V was shortened by 6 bases and J by 2 bases, with 11 bases between the two germline ends. The CDR3 coding sequence is TGTGCCAGCAGGAAGACTGCAACCTACGAGCAGTACTTC. Encoded protein: CASRKTATYEQYF.

Of note for this clone: The junction departs from germline at one end; a sequencing error may be responsible. The V call is TRBV7-9, the J call TRBJ2-7; a possible D gene is TRBD2 (5 bases). CDR3 size: 14 residues. CDR1 and CDR2 from the germline V gene are SEHNR and FQNEAQ (reference sequence). CDR3 in DNA: TGTACCAGCAGCAAAGGACTTGACTCCTACGAGCAGTACTTC. This sequence encodes CTSSKGLDSYEQYF.

This clone occurred a few times. The rearrangement uses TRBV6-6 and TRBJ1-6; D possibly corresponds to TRBD1 (5 bases). The CDR3 spans 12 residues. Looked up from germline, CDR1 is MNHNY and CDR2 is SVGAGI (reference sequence). Between the trimmed V and J ends, which lost 7 bases and 6 bases, there was a span of 7 bases. This CDR3 reads CASTGFNSPLHF. DNA of the CDR3: TGTGCCAGCACAGGGTTTAATTCACCCCTCCACTTT.

The CDR3 region has the DNA TGTGCCAGCAGCGTAGGTATCAAAGGGACTAGCGGGAATGAGCAGTTCTTC. Translation gives CASSVGIKGTSGNEQFF. V is TRBV9 and J is TRBJ2-1; 12 nucleotides match TRBD2. Germline V CDR1 and CDR2: SGDLS, YYNGEE. The ends lost 0 bases at V and 7 bases at J; junction bases unmatched: 8. The CDR3 is 17 residues long. The full variable domain, with the rest looked up from reference TRBV9 and TRBJ2-1, is DSGVTQTPKHLITATGQRVTLRCSPRSGDLSVYWYQQSLDQGLQFLIQYYNGEERAKGNILERFSAQQFPDLHSELNLSSLELGDSALYFCASSVGIKGTSGNEQFFGPGTRLTVL.

A single count supports this clone. This rearrangement joins TRBV7-3 to TRBJ2-1; TRBD1 aligns across 7 bases. The length of the CDR3 is 14 residues. CDR1 and CDR2 from the germline V gene are SGHTA and FQGTGA. J was trimmed by 11 bases and V by 5 bases; bases with no gene match: 12. CDR3 sequence: CASSPTGKGQKQFF. CDR3 nucleotides: TGTGCCAGCAGCCCAACCGGGAAGGGACAGAAGCAGTTCTTC.

The genes are TRBV10-3 and TRBJ1-4; D remains unclear. CDR1 is ENHRY, CDR2 SYGVKD, per germline. This CDR3 spans 16 amino acids. V was trimmed by 4 bases and J by 0 bases, leaving 12 bases between them. The CDR3 loop reads CAISGEAGATNEKLFF. CDR3 nucleotide sequence: TGTGCCATCAGTGGAGAGGCGGGAGCAACTAATGAAAAACTGTTTTTT.

V gene TRBV19 combines with J gene TRBJ2-2, with TRBD1 matching over 7 bases. The CDR3 loop spans 15 amino acids. V lost 3 bases to trimming and J lost 0 bases; unmatched junction nucleotides: 1. Germline V gene sequence: CDR1 LNHDA, CDR2 SQIVND (reference sequence). CDR3 amino acids: CASSIGQANTGELFF. The CDR3 DNA reads TGTGCCAGTAGTATCGGACAGGCGAACACCGGGGAGCTGTTTTTT.

This clone was seen once. The chain has TRBV18 and TRBJ1-6; D is possibly TRBD1 (5 bases). The CDR3 is 14 amino acids. Germline values: CDR1 KGHSH, CDR2 LQKENI. Trimming removed 5 bases from V and 5 bases from J, with 10 bases in between. The CDR3 spells CASSDSVNNSPLHF. CDR3 sequence (DNA): TGTGCCAGCTCAGACAGCGTCAATAATTCACCCCTCCACTTT.

The J gene is TRBJ1-2, the V gene TRBV12-5; 8 nucleotides match TRBD1. CDR1 LGHNT and CDR2 FRNRAP come from the germline V gene. This CDR3 region has 13 residues. V shed 6 bases, J shed 8 bases, and the junction held 8 bases outside the gene matches. CDR3 nucleotide sequence: TGTGCTAGTGGAATAGGACAGGGAGAAGGCTACACCTTC. Protein sequence: CASGIGQGEGYTF.

The chain carries TRBV29-1 and TRBJ2-1; 7 bases map to TRBD2. Germline values: CDR1 SQVTM, CDR2 ANQGSEA. The CDR3 loop spans 15 amino acids. V was pared by 5 bases and J by 1 base, with 8 bases of the junction left unmatched. CDR3 DNA: TGCAGCGTTCCGAGTAGCGGGTTTTCCTACAATGAGCAGTTCTTC. The encoded protein is CSVPSSGFSYNEQFF.

The chain combines TRBV3-1 (or the pseudogene TRBV3-2) with TRBJ2-4, with 9 bases that match TRBD2. The CDR3 has 15 residues. Germline V lookup: CDR1 LGHDT, CDR2 YNNKEL (reference sequence). V shed 3 bases and J 4 bases; nucleotides not matched to a gene: 4. The DNA for the CDR3 is TGTGCCAGCAGCCACACGACTAGCGGAAAAAACATTCAGTACTTC. It is translated as CASSHTTSGKNIQYF.

This clone was recorded only once. The rearrangement joins TRBV5-8 to TRBJ1-5; 8 bases fit TRBD1. The junction had 18 bases not matched to a gene; V was cut back by 4 bases and J by 6 bases. CDR1 SGHTS and CDR2 YDEGEE come from the germline V gene. The CDR3 contains 18 residues. The CDR3 coding sequence is TGTGCCAGCAGCCCCTCTTACCGGACAGGGTGGTTGTTTCAGCCCCAGCATTTT. Translated: CASSPSYRTGWLFQPQHF.

V and J are TRBV7-2 and TRBJ1-6, with TRBD1 identical over 8 bases. CDR3 size: 15 residues. The V and J ends lost 4 bases and 10 bases, in that order; junction bases with no gene match: 9. The germline V gene has CDR1 SGHTA and CDR2 FQGNSA. DNA of the CDR3: TGTGCCAGCAGCTACCGACAGGGGAGTGACTCACCCCTCCACTTT. Amino acids: CASSYRQGSDSPLHF.

The V call is TRBV30, the J call TRBJ1-2, with TRBD1 identical over 7 bases. The CDR3 spans 13 residues. V lost 4 bases to trimming and J lost 4 bases; unmatched junction nucleotides: 6. Germline V lookup: CDR1 GTSNPN, CDR2 SVGIG (reference sequence). The CDR3 loop reads CAWTGTAVYGYTF. In DNA, the CDR3 is TGTGCCTGGACCGGGACAGCCGTCTATGGCTACACCTTC.

The chain carries TRBV10-1 and TRBJ2-7; the match to TRBD2 covers 7 bases. With V trimmed by 7 bases and J by 1 base, 10 bases remained unmatched. The CDR3 contains 15 residues. Germline V lookup: CDR1 WNHNN, CDR2 SYGVQD (reference sequence). For the CDR3, the DNA is TGCGCCAGCATAGGGTCGGCGGGAGAATCCTACGAGCAGTACTTC. It is translated as CASIGSAGESYEQYF.